This entry describes one T cell receptor (beta chain). This sample was taken from a study of blood T cell repertoires in COVID-19. Sequencing was performed with immunoSEQ multiplex PCR; in TCRdb, only in-frame clones are kept and a portion is missing. The table lists some 30,000 clones, roughly 88% of them singletons, with about an eighth in the top ten. The CDR3 extends over 15 amino acids. With V trimmed by 3 bases and J by 10 bases, 14 bases remained unmatched. Germline V gene lookup returns CDR1 KGHSH and CDR2 LQKENI. The sample was peripheral blood. This receptor was identified in a human donor in a cohort sampled during active COVID-19. The genes are TRBV18 and TRBJ1-1, with 7 bases that match TRBD1. Here the CDR3 reads CASSPRGGDLLGAFF. CDR3 DNA: TGTGCCAGCTCACCGAGAGGGGGCGATTTATTAGGAGCTTTCTTT.